The clone carrying this T cell receptor (beta chain) was observed a few times. Its antigen is unidentified. This specimen belongs to a study of identical twins. Trimming removed 2 bases from V and 6 bases from J, with 12 bases in between. This CDR3 spans 14 amino acids. The germline CDR1 and CDR2 sequences are SGHRS and YFSETQ. Healthy Caucasians made up all donors. Study-wide results and caveats: Among monozygotic twins, out-of-frame TCR alpha sharing exceeded what models predicted.

In TCRdb, the 5' RACE reads were re-called with MiXCR into one record per CDR3 protein. The profile shows hundreds of thousands of distinct CDR3 sequences, roughly 20% of them singletons. These same data were also listed under a study on T cells expressing NK-cell markers. From that paper: Dominant NKG2C+ clonotypes made up about 1.0-7.5% of CD8+ T cells in roughly 6 donors.

This chain connects TRBV5-1 to TRBJ2-1, with D perhaps matching TRBD2 (5 bases). The sequenced material came from PBMCs. The TCR was taken from a woman aged 18-29 years in good health. The CDR3 nucleotides read TGCGCCAGCAGCTTTAGCGAACTGGTCAATGAGCAGTTCTTC. The encoded protein is CASSFSELVNEQFF.